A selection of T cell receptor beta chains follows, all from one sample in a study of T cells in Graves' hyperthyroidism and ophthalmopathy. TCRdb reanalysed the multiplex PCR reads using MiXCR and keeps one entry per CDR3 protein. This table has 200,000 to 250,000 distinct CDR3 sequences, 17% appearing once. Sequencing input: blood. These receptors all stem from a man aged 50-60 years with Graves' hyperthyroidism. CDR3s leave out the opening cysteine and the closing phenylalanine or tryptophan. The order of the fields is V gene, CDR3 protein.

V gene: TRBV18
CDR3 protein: ASSRFSGRDTQY

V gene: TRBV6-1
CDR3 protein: ASSVDRTGTEAF

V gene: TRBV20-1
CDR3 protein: SASSRTNLNYGYT

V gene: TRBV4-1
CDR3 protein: ASSQVGGSYEQY

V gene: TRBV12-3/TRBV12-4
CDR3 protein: ASSLAPRSYEQY

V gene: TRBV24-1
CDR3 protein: ATSEITSGLTDNEQF

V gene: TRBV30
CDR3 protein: AWMRGYRVSSGANVLT

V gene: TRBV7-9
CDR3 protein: ASSLDRASGGNTGELF

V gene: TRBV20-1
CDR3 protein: SAASGRNYEQY

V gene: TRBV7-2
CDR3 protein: ASSWTSGRTDTQY

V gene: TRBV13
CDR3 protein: ASSLGQGWDAEAF